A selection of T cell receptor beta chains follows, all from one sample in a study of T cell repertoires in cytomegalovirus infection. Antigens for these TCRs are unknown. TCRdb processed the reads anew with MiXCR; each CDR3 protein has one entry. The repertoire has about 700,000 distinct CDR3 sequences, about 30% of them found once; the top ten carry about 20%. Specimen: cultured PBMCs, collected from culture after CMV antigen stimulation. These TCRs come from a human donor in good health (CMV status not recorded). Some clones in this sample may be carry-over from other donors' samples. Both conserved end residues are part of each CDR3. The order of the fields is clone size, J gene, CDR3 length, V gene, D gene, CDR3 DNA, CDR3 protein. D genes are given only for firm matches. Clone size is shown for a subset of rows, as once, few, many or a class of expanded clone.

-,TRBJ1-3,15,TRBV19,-,TGTGCCAGTAGTCCGCGCTTCGTCTCTGGAAACACCATATATTTT,CASSPRFVSGNTIYF
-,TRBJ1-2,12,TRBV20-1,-,TGCAGTGCTAGAGATCTCCTTTATGGCTACACCTTC,CSARDLLYGYTF
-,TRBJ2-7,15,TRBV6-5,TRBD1,TGTGCCAGCAGTTACTCACCCGGGACAGCGATCGAGCAGTACTTC,CASSYSPGTAIEQYF
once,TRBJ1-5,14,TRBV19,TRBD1,TGTGCCAGTAGTATCAGGGGGCGAGTTCAGCCCCAGCATTTT,CASSIRGRVQPQHF
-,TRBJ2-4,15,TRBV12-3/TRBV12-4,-,TGTGCCAGCAGTCCAAACCAGGGCAGACAAAACATTCAGTACTTC,CASSPNQGRQNIQYF
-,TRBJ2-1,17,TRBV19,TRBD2,TGTGCCAGTAGTATAGAACCCAGCGGGGGACCTCTCAATGAGCAGTTCTTC,CASSIEPSGGPLNEQFF
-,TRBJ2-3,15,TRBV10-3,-,TGTGCCATCAGTCCCCCTAGTGGGTTCACAGATACGCAGTATTTT,CAISPPSGFTDTQYF
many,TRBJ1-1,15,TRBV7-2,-,TGTGCCAGCAGCAGCCGTAGGAGAAAACCCACTGAAGCTTTCTTT,CASSSRRRKPTEAFF
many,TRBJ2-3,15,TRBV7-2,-,TGTGCCAGCAGCGCACGGGGGGCTAGCACAGATACGCAGTATTTT,CASSARGASTDTQYF
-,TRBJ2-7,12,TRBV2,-,TGTGCCAGCAGTATGTCACCTCTCGAGCAGTACTTC,CASSMSPLEQYF
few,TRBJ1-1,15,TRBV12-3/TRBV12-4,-,TGTGCCAGCAGTGCCGGACAGTCTTGGAACACTGAAGCTTTCTTT,CASSAGQSWNTEAFF
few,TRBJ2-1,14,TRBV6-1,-,TGTGCCAGCAGAAGGCAGGGAAGGTTTTCTGAGCAGTTCTTC,CASRRQGRFSEQFF
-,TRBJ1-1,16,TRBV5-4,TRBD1,TGTGCCAGCAGCTTCGGAGACAGGGGAAGTGGCACTGAAGCTTTCTTT,CASSFGDRGSGTEAFF